The 19 T cell receptor beta chains below all came from one sample that was sequenced in a study of T cells after yellow fever vaccination. TCRdb re-called the 5' RACE reads through MiXCR, storing one row per CDR3 protein. The sample includes under 300,000 distinct CDR3 sequences, 6.9% of them seen just once. The sample in question was CD4+ T cells sorted from PBMCs, obtained 15 days after the yellow fever booster vaccination. The receptors come from a man under 40 who received the YFV17D yellow fever vaccine.

This clonotype showed up many times. The chain employs TRBV20-1 and TRBJ2-5; D gene uncertain. The CDR3 extends over 13 amino acids. Looked up from germline, CDR1 is DFQATT and CDR2 is SNEGSKA (reference sequence). V was trimmed by 5 bases and J by 1 base, leaving 11 bases between them. CDR3: CSAGTATQETQYF. CDR3 bases: TGCAGTGCTGGAACAGCGACCCAAGAGACCCAGTACTTC.

Only a few counts were recorded for this clonotype. The chain is built from TRBV3-1 and TRBJ2-2, with 8 bases lining up with TRBD2. CDR3 length: 17 amino acids. The germline V gene has CDR1 LGHDT and CDR2 YNNKEL (reference sequence). J gave up 4 bases and V 3 bases, and 10 bases lay outside the gene matches. Here the CDR3 reads CASSQWLLADTTGELFF. The CDR3 bases are TGTGCCAGCAGCCAGTGGCTACTAGCGGACACCACCGGGGAGCTGTTTTTT.

This rearrangement joins TRBV4-3 to TRBJ2-3; 7 nucleotides agree with TRBD2. The CDR3 has 19 amino acids. Germline trimming cut 0 bases from V and 2 bases from J; bases unmatched to any gene: 14. CDR1 and CDR2 (germline): LGHNA, YSLEER. CDR3 nucleotides: TGCGCCAGCAGCCAAGAGCGGACCTCGTTGGGACTAAACACAGATACGCAGTATTTT. Protein product: CASSQERTSLGLNTDTQYF.

J is TRBJ2-7 and V is TRBV14; no clear D. The CDR3 spans 15 residues. V shed 0 bases and J shed 0 bases, with 9 bases lying between them. The germline V gene has CDR1 SGHDN and CDR2 FVKESK. In nucleotides, the CDR3 is TGTGCCAGCAGCCAAGATGACGGAAACTCCTACGAGCAGTACTTC. Translation gives CASSQDDGNSYEQYF.

This clonotype has more than one count but fewer than ten. The chain combines TRBV7-8 with TRBJ2-7, with 7 bases that match TRBD2. The CDR3 covers 14 residues. Germline V gene lookup returns CDR1 SGHVS and CDR2 FQNEAQ. V gave up 1 base and J gave up 4 bases; unmatched junction bases: 4. CDR3 loop: CASSLDLGGYEQYF. The DNA of the CDR3 is TGTGCCAGCAGCTTAGACCTGGGGGGGTACGAGCAGTACTTC. The whole variable domain, filled in from reference TRBV7-8 and TRBJ2-7, reads GAGVSQSPRYKVAKRGQDVALRCDPISGHVSLFWYQQALGQGPEFLTYFQNEAQLDKSGLPSDRFFAERPEGSVSTLKIQRTQQEDSAVYLCASSLDLGGYEQYFGPGTRLTVT.

This clonotype has a handful of counts. The chain couples TRBV6-1 to TRBJ2-7; 8 positions match TRBD2. The CDR3 covers 15 residues. Germline CDR1 reads MNHNS; CDR2 reads SASEGT. Losses at the gene ends were 2 bases for V and 3 bases for J; bases not matched to a gene: 6. The CDR3 spells CASSETGGVLYEQYF. The CDR3 DNA is TGTGCCAGCAGTGAAACGGGAGGGGTCCTCTACGAGCAGTACTTC.

This clonotype was counted only a few times. CDR3 DNA: TGTGCCAGCAGCTTACGGGGCGGGAGGGCCCCAGATACGCAGTATTTT. It translates to CASSLRGGRAPDTQYF. This chain links TRBV7-2 with TRBJ2-3; 9 nucleotides line up with TRBD2. Germline assignment: CDR1 SGHTA and CDR2 FQGNSA. This CDR3 is 16 amino acids long. V gave up 2 bases and J gave up 4 bases; unmatched junction bases: 7.

There are a few counts of this clonotype. V and J are TRBV5-1 and TRBJ2-3; perhaps TRBD2 as D (5 bases). V shed 3 bases and J shed 6 bases, with 8 bases lying between them. Germline CDR1 SGHRS, CDR2 YFSETQ. The CDR3 is 12 amino acids. As DNA, the CDR3 is TGCGCCAGCAGCTCGACTAATGATACGCAGTATTTT. This sequence encodes CASSSTNDTQYF. The full variable domain, in which reference TRBV5-1 and TRBJ2-3 provide the parts outside the CDR3, is KAGVTQTPRYLIKTRGQQVTLSCSPISGHRSVSWYQQTPGQGLQFLFEYFSETQRNKGNFPGRFSGRQFSNSRSEMNVSTLELGDSALYLCASSSTNDTQYFGPGTRLTVL.

This clonotype has only a few counts. The CDR3 loop reads CATSSGNGRARNEQFF. The DNA for the CDR3 is TGTGCCACCAGCAGTGGGAACGGGAGGGCCAGGAATGAGCAGTTCTTC. V usage is TRBV15 and J usage is TRBJ2-1; 8 bases agree with TRBD2. The CDR3 covers 16 residues. V dropped 3 bases and J dropped 7; count of bases not matched to a gene: 11. The germline gives CDR1 LNHNV, CDR2 YYDKDF (reference sequence).

This clonotype was seen ten or more times. The V and J genes are TRBV2 and TRBJ1-6; 9 bases map to TRBD1. The germline V gene has CDR1 SNHLY and CDR2 FYNNEI. The CDR3 runs to 16 residues. V gave up 7 bases and J gave up 10 bases; unmatched junction bases: 14. The CDR3 DNA follows: TGTGCCAGCACGGATACAGGGGGCGCGGGAGTCTCACCCCTCCACTTT. Translation gives CASTDTGGAGVSPLHF. Using reference TRBV2 and TRBJ1-6 for the parts outside the CDR3, the full variable domain is EPEVTQTPSHQVTQMGQEVILRCVPISNHLYFYWYRQILGQKVEFLVSFYNNEISEKSEIFDDQFSVERPDGSNFTLKIRSTKLEDSAMYFCASTDTGGAGVSPLHFGNGTRLTVT.

The chain links TRBV25-1 to TRBJ2-7; no firm D call. The germline V and J ends were trimmed by 7 bases and 0 bases, with 10 bases remaining between them. CDR1 is MGHDK, CDR2 SYGVNS, per germline. This CDR3 is built from 13 residues. This chain's CDR3 is CASKSYHSYEQYF. The CDR3 nucleotides read TGTGCCAGCAAGAGTTACCACTCCTACGAGCAGTACTTC.

This clonotype showed up just a few times. The chain links TRBV30 to TRBJ2-6, with TRBD2 as a possible D gene (5 bases). This CDR3 is built from 15 residues. The V and J ends lost 0 bases and 3 bases respectively, with 9 bases between them. Germline values: CDR1 GTSNPN, CDR2 SVGIG (reference sequence). CDR3 coding DNA: TGTGCCTGGAGTGTTGGGGAGCGTGGGGCCAACGTCCTGACTTTC. Translating gives CAWSVGERGANVLTF. The whole variable domain, remainder taken from reference TRBV30 and TRBJ2-6, is SQTIHQWPATLVQPVGSPLSLECTVEGTSNPNLYWYRQAAGRGLQLLFYSVGIGQISSEVPQNLSASRPQDRQFILSSKKLLLSDSGFYLCAWSVGERGANVLTFGAGSRLTVL.

The chain's CDR3 is CAVPGVYYGYTF. The CDR3 DNA follows: TGTGCTGTCCCTGGGGTCTACTATGGCTACACCTTC. The V and J genes are TRBV12-5 and TRBJ1-2; D is uncertain. This CDR3 contains 12 residues. V lost 11 bases, J lost 3 bases, and 13 bases lay in between. Germline loops: CDR1 LGHNT, CDR2 FRNRAP.

A few counts support this clonotype. The V and J genes are TRBV6-2 or TRBV6-3 and TRBJ2-3; possibly TRBD2 for D (5 bases). Germline lookup yields CDR1 MNHEY and CDR2 SVGEGT. Trimming took 2 bases from V and 1 from J, leaving 7 bases between them. The CDR3 has 14 amino acids. CDR3 nucleotides: TGTGCCAGCAGTTACGGGAGCCGCACAGATACGCAGTATTTT. Amino acid sequence: CASSYGSRTDTQYF.

This clonotype was seen ten or more times. This rearrangement joins TRBV30 to TRBJ2-1, with D hard to call. This CDR3 is 15 amino acids long. Trimming stripped 0 bases from V and 0 bases from J, with 9 bases between. Per the germline V gene, CDR1 is GTSNPN and CDR2 is SVGIG (reference sequence). The CDR3 protein is CAWSVPPSSYNEQFF. The CDR3 nucleotides read TGTGCCTGGAGTGTTCCTCCCAGCTCCTACAATGAGCAGTTCTTC. Looking up the rest from reference TRBV30 and TRBJ2-1 gives the full variable domain: SQTIHQWPATLVQPVGSPLSLECTVEGTSNPNLYWYRQAAGRGLQLLFYSVGIGQISSEVPQNLSASRPQDRQFILSSKKLLLSDSGFYLCAWSVPPSSYNEQFFGPGTRLTVL.

This chain links TRBV20-1 with TRBJ1-3, with 7 bases lining up with TRBD1. The V segment lost 6 bases and the J segment 4 bases; nucleotides outside the gene matches: 6. Germline V lookup: CDR1 DFQATT, CDR2 SNEGSKA (reference sequence). CDR3 length equals 13 residues. DNA of the CDR3: TGCAGTGCAACGACAGGGCAAGGAAACACCATATATTTT. This gives the protein CSATTGQGNTIYF.

J is TRBJ2-5 and V is TRBV5-1, with 9 bases lining up with TRBD2. Germline V lookup: CDR1 SGHRS, CDR2 YFSETQ. Trimming cost V 1 base and J 0 bases; bases outside gene matches: 4. This CDR3 spans 16 amino acids. CDR3: CASSLPSGKNQETQYF. CDR3 in DNA: TGCGCCAGCAGCTTGCCTAGCGGGAAGAACCAAGAGACCCAGTACTTC.

This clonotype was counted many times. This chain links TRBV5-8 with TRBJ2-4; D is possibly TRBD1 (5 bases). Trimming shortened V by 1 base and J by 9 bases, and 11 bases separated the two germline ends. The CDR3 contains 13 residues. CDR1 and CDR2 (germline): SGHTS, YDEGEE. CDR3 sequence: CASSLWGVGIQYF. The CDR3 bases are TGTGCCAGCAGCTTGTGGGGCGTAGGCATTCAGTACTTC.

A word on this clonotype: One end of the junction varies from germline; a read error may be responsible. The chain employs TRBV30 and TRBJ1-1; possible D gene TRBD1, 6 bases. The CDR3 is 14 amino acids. Germline CDR1 and CDR2: GTSNPN and SVGIG (reference sequence). In DNA form, the CDR3 reads TGTGCCTGGAGTGTAACAGGGTTGAAAACTGAAGCTTTCTTT. Amino acids: CAWSVTGLKTEAFF.